The sequence of this TCR beta chain was determined in a study of T cells in Graves' hyperthyroidism and ophthalmopathy. General study results and limits: It was a median about seven months before onset that the model predicted ophthalmopathy.

This clonotype showed up many times. Its cognate antigen is unknown. Fresh 10 ml peripheral blood yielded PBMCs. Amplification of TCR beta CDR3 regions used RNA as the template. First-round RT-PCR targeting the TCR CDR3 was performed with the HTBI primer set. TCRdb reprocessed the multiplex PCR reads with MiXCR, giving one entry per CDR3 protein. The table includes about 420,000 distinct CDR3 sequences, roughly 13% detected once. Trimming shortened V by 4 bases and J by 4 bases, and 10 bases separated the two germline ends. This CDR3 comprises 12 residues. The germline CDR1 and CDR2 sequences are GTSNPN and SVGIG (reference sequence).

Material for sequencing was blood. The sequence was obtained from a woman between 18 and 29 years old with Graves' hyperthyroidism. The chain combines TRBV30 with TRBJ1-2, with no clear D. The CDR3 region has the DNA TGTGCCTGGAAATCCGGGATCTATGGCTACACCTTC. It is translated as CAWKSGIYGYTF.